The clone carrying this TCR beta chain appeared a few times. Its specificity is not known. The data were taken from a study of vaccination and CD4 T cells after COVID-19. Study overall: The makeup of the convalescents was six males and four females, two of them Hispanic. Post-COVID sampling occurred a median approximately 93 days after diagnosis (range 35 to 161). Stimulation of the cells used overlapping spike peptide pools from SARS-CoV-2 and from the common cold coronaviruses HCoV-NL63, HCoV-OC43 and HCoV-229E.

With the Oncomine TCR Beta short-read assay, DNA from cultured CD4+ T cells was sequenced. TCRdb re-called the PCR reads with MiXCR, one entry per CDR3 protein. The data hold about 20,000 distinct CDR3 sequences, with about 45% observed a single time. Described treatment: roughly 10-day PBMC culture with coronavirus spike peptide pools or control peptides (ViraFEST assay). Wells contained under 2.5 million PBMCs each, and these were cultured with 8.5 to 10 IU/ml IL-2 and around 10 ug/ml peptide pools. The CDR3 length is 10 residues. CDR1 is DFQATT and CDR2 is SNEGSKA in the germline V gene (reference sequence).

The clonotype was recovered from a human donor who had recovered from COVID-19. Specimen: CD4+ T cells from blood, cultured in vitro, collected after SARS-CoV-2 vaccination. The V and J genes are TRBV20-1 and TRBJ1-2; maybe TRBD1 (5 bases). DNA of the CDR3: TGCATCTTAGGGGACTATGGCTACACCTTC. Translating it yields CILGDYGYTF.